Described below is a single T cell receptor beta chain sequence and its context. Germline loops: CDR1 SNHLY, CDR2 FYNNEI. Unmatched junction bases numbered 3, after V lost 5 bases and J lost 4 bases. The CDR3 is 14 amino acids. The source of the sample is a study of T cell responses to AZD1222 COVID-19 vaccine. Measured with immunoSEQ multiplex PCR; TCRdb has only the in-frame clones, and not every one. The repertoire holds about 140,000 clones, more than 70% seen once, with approximately 3% in the top ten. This clonotype originated in an adult in good health. The rearrangement uses TRBV2 and TRBJ1-5, with TRBD1 matching 9 bases. The source material was peripheral blood, sampled on day 0 of AZD1222 vaccination. The CDR3 DNA reads TGTGCCAGCAGTTTGACAGGGGGAAATCAGCCCCAGCATTTT. As protein: CASSLTGGNQPQHF.